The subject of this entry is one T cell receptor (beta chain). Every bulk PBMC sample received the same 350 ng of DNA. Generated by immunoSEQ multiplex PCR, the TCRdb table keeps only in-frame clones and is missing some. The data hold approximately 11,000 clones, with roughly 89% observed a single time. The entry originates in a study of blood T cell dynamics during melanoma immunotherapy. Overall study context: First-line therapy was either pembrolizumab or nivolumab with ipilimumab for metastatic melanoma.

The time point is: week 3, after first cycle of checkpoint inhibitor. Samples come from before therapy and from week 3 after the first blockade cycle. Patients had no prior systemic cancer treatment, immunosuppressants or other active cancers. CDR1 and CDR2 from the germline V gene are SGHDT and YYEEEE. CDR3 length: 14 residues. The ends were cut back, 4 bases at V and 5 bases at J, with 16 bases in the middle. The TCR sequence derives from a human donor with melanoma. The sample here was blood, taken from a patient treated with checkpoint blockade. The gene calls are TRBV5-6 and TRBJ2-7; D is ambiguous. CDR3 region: CASSPTISNDEQYF. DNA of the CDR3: TGTGCCAGCAGCCCCACCATTAGTAATGACGAGCAGTACTTC.